Following are 2 T cell receptor beta chains from one sample sequenced in a study of CD4 T cells in relation to SARS-CoV-2 and coronaviruses. Profiling relied on immunoSEQ multiplex PCR, and the TCRdb table lists in-frame clones only, not all of them. Here the sample spans around 26,000 clones, 74% being singletons. No antigen is known for these receptors. CD4+ T cells from unexposed donors were obtained before the COVID-19 pandemic (2011-2018). Isolation of CD4+ T cells took place after less than twelve days in culture. The sequencing input was CD4+ T cells from PBMCs, cultured in vitro. Receptors originate from a human donor in good health.

The CDR3 here is CASSFKGLAGEQFF. The CDR3 DNA reads TGTGCCAGCAGTTTTAAAGGACTAGCTGGTGAGCAGTTCTTC. The chain recombines TRBV27 with TRBJ2-1, with 8 bases identical to TRBD2. This CDR3 comprises 14 residues. The germline V gene encodes CDR1 MNHEY and CDR2 SMNVEV (reference sequence). V gave up 3 bases and J gave up 9 bases; unmatched junction bases: 7.

The chain combines TRBV2 with TRBJ2-2; D perhaps matches TRBD2 (7 bases). The V end was cut by 4 bases, the J end by 4 bases, with 19 bases between. The CDR3 sequence is 17 residues long. The germline V gene has CDR1 SNHLY and CDR2 FYNNEI. The CDR3 region is CASSVGGGGDGTGELFF. As DNA, the CDR3 is TGTGCCAGCAGTGTGGGGGGGGGCGGAGATGGCACCGGGGAGCTGTTTTTT.